These 15 T cell receptor beta chains share one sample of origin, sequenced in a study of blood T cells in healthy people across ages. Through a sample-barcoded 5' primer and a J-beta primer mix, a second PCR was run for 7 to 11 cycles. Using its own MiXCR run on the 5' RACE reads, TCRdb lists one record per CDR3 protein. The data show about 770,000 distinct CDR3 sequences, with 40% to 50% seen just once and roughly a fifth held by the top ten. Sample: blood. These receptor sequences come from a man aged 55 to 70 in good health.

In its sample, this clonotype was seen a few times. This chain connects TRBV4-1 to TRBJ1-6; D remains unclear. Deletions cut 3 bases from V and 14 bases from J, with 17 bases between. The CDR3 length is 14 residues. Germline assignment: CDR1 MGHRA and CDR2 YSYEKL. CDR3 coding DNA: TGCGCCAGCAGCCATACGACGGCGGAGTTCTCCCTCCACTTT. It codes for CASSHTTAEFSLHF.

The J gene is TRBJ2-7, the V gene TRBV20-1; 8 bases match TRBD1. V was pared by 1 base and J by 2 bases, with 7 bases of the junction left unmatched. Germline loops: CDR1 DFQATT, CDR2 SNEGSKA (reference sequence). The CDR3 loop spans 15 amino acids. CDR3 DNA: TGCAGTGCTAGAGCTCCACAGGGGGGAGCCTACGAGCAGTACTTC. Its translation is CSARAPQGGAYEQYF.

The chain joins TRBV20-1 to TRBJ2-1; tentatively, D is TRBD2 (7 bases). Germline CDR1 and CDR2: DFQATT and SNEGSKA (reference sequence). V was cut by 3 bases and J by 4 bases, with 13 bases left in between. The CDR3 sequence is 14 residues long. For the CDR3, the DNA is TGCAGTGCTAGCGGGGGGCCAACTTACAATGAGCAGTTCTTC. Its protein product is CSASGGPTYNEQFF.

The chain combines TRBV9 with TRBJ2-1; D possibly corresponds to TRBD1 (5 bases). The CDR3 consists of 12 residues. Germline V gene data show CDR1 as SGDLS and CDR2 as YYNGEE. Trimming stripped 6 bases from V and 6 bases from J, with 10 bases between. The CDR3 DNA sequence: TGTGCCAGCAAGGGGCAAGGCAATGAGCAGTTCTTC. Residues: CASKGQGNEQFF.

The chain links TRBV7-8 to TRBJ2-7; unclear D gene. V was trimmed by 0 bases and J by 2 bases, leaving 8 bases between them. The CDR3 spans 14 residues. CDR1 is SGHVS and CDR2 is FQNEAQ in the germline V gene. DNA of the CDR3: TGTGCCAGCAGCTTAGCTCTAGAAACCTACGAGCAGTACTTC. As protein: CASSLALETYEQYF.

The J gene is TRBJ2-7, the V gene TRBV27; D is unclear. This CDR3 region has 13 residues. Between the trimmed V and J ends, which lost 5 bases and 6 bases, there was a span of 14 bases. CDR1 is MNHEY, CDR2 SMNVEV, per germline (reference sequence). CDR3 sequence reads: CASSVYLGSEQYF. The CDR3 DNA follows: TGTGCCAGCAGTGTATACCTGGGATCCGAGCAGTACTTC.

This clonotype was found a few times. The genes are TRBV20-1 and TRBJ2-4; no clear D. TRBJ2-7 matches the DNA end more closely, so the J call is doubtful. The CDR3 has 13 residues. Germline V gives CDR1 DFQATT, CDR2 SNEGSKA (reference sequence). The CDR3 loop reads CSARGQDRYEQYF. Written as DNA, the CDR3 is TGCAGTGCTAGAGGGCAGGATCGTTACGAGCAGTACTTC.

The table lists this clonotype with a few counts. The chain combines TRBV27 with TRBJ2-7, with TRBD1 matching 10 bases. This CDR3 has 13 amino acids. Germline V gene sequence: CDR1 MNHEY, CDR2 SMNVEV (reference sequence). J was trimmed by 7 bases and V by 10 bases; bases with no gene match: 10. CDR3 amino acids: CAISDRGVGEQYF. CDR3 DNA: TGTGCCATCTCGGACAGGGGGGTTGGTGAGCAGTACTTC.

The chain couples TRBV7-9 to TRBJ1-5; tentative D call: TRBD1 (5 bases). Per the germline V gene, CDR1 is SEHNR and CDR2 is FQNEAQ (reference sequence). Trimming removed 5 bases at V and 9 bases at J, with 11 bases between. The CDR3 has 12 residues. CDR3 loop: CASSTPQGPQHF. The DNA for the CDR3 is TGTGCCAGCAGCACCCCCCAGGGGCCCCAGCATTTT.

A remark on this clonotype: A read error may be the cause here, since a much bigger clone is one base away. This chain connects TRBV7-6 to TRBJ2-1; D perhaps matches TRBD2 (6 bases). Germline-derived CDR1 and CDR2 are SGHVS and FNYEAQ. The V gene lost 6 bases and the J gene lost 10 bases, with 25 bases spanning the gap. This CDR3 contains 16 residues. The CDR3 spells CASSPGRRGLSYEQFF. The DNA for the CDR3 is TGTGCCAGCAGTCCAGGTCGCCGGGGACTTTCCTACGAGCAGTTCTTC.

The J gene is TRBJ2-7, the V gene TRBV7-6; TRBD1 matches at 9 bases. CDR3 length: 18 residues. The J segment lost 3 bases and the V segment lost 1 base, leaving 13 bases of the junction unmatched. Germline loops: CDR1 SGHVS, CDR2 FNYEAQ. The CDR3 region has the DNA TGTGCCAGCAGCTTAGAGGCAGGGACAGGGTCTGGGGGCTACGAGCAGTACTTC. Its protein product is CASSLEAGTGSGGYEQYF.

This clonotype has more than one count but fewer than ten. The V gene is TRBV7-2, the J gene TRBJ1-1; no clear D gene. The CDR3 runs 13 residues. V was shortened by 5 bases and J by 7 bases, with 14 bases between the two germline ends. Looked up from germline, CDR1 is SGHTA and CDR2 is FQGNSA. The CDR3 is CASSPRVVNEAFF. CDR3 in DNA: TGTGCCAGCAGCCCTAGGGTGGTTAATGAAGCTTTCTTT.

This clonotype was seen just once. The V gene is TRBV24-1, the J gene TRBJ2-7; the D is unclear. Germline loops: CDR1 KGHDR, CDR2 SFDVKD. V shed 1 base and J shed 4 bases, with 1 base lying between them. The CDR3 spans 11 residues. CDR3: CATSDLYEQYF. The CDR3 region has the DNA TGTGCCACCAGTGATTTATACGAGCAGTACTTC.

The V and J genes are TRBV5-1 and TRBJ2-5, with D possibly being TRBD1 (7 bases). Gene TRBJ2-7 matches the end of the DNA better, so the J call may be wrong. There are 16 residues in the CDR3. Looked up from germline, CDR1 is SGHRS and CDR2 is YFSETQ. The CDR3 loop reads CASSLESQGGSYEQYF. The CDR3 region has the DNA TGCGCCAGCAGCTTGGAGAGCCAGGGGGGCTCCTACGAGCAGTACTTC.

In its sample, this clonotype was seen once. This chain links TRBV2 with TRBJ2-3; D tentatively reads TRBD1 or TRBD2 (5 bases each). Germline CDR1 SNHLY, CDR2 FYNNEI. CDR3 length: 15 amino acids. Deletions cut 7 bases from V and 2 bases from J, with 16 bases between. CDR3 loop: CASTRDPLSTDTQYF. In nucleotides, the CDR3 is TGTGCCAGCACTCGGGACCCGCTATCCACAGATACGCAGTATTTT. The variable domain in full, with the rest retrieved from reference TRBV2 and TRBJ2-3, is EPEVTQTPSHQVTQMGQEVILRCVPISNHLYFYWYRQILGQKVEFLVSFYNNEISEKSEIFDDQFSVERPDGSNFTLKIRSTKLEDSAMYFCASTRDPLSTDTQYFGPGTRLTVL.